The 5 T cell receptor beta chains below come from one sample, sequenced in a study of a mutant IDH1 vaccine in newly diagnosed glioma (dated by TCRdb to about 2021). Read against the paper, the sample's time point label means: week 35, safety follow-up. Every vaccine dose consisted of 300 ug of a 20-mer mutant IDH1 peptide in Montanide, administered subcutaneously together with topical imiquimod. Their antigens are not known. Library generation was performed with the immunoSEQ multiplex PCR assay. TCRdb obtained this table from immuneACCESS and retained in-frame rearrangements with V and J assigned. These tables miss some clones; where compared with another copy, unresolved V genes account for less than half of the shortfall, and the remainder is unexplained. In this sample the table shows some 46,000 clones, 85% to 95% of which occur a single time. Less than 2.5% of the sample comes from the top ten.

This specimen was PBMCs, taken from a glioma patient whose treatment included an IDH1 peptide vaccine. The receptor set was obtained from a man between 45 and 60 years old with glioma.

The chain's CDR3 is CAWSRGGGAGNQPQHF. CDR3 coding DNA: TGTGCCTGGAGTAGGGGAGGGGGCGCTGGCAATCAGCCCCAGCATTTT. The chain joins TRBV30 to TRBJ1-5; 7 nucleotides agree with TRBD1. The CDR3 runs 16 residues. Germline CDR1 and CDR2: GTSNPN and SVGIG (reference sequence). V lost 2 bases and J lost 2; bases outside the gene matches: 9. Looking up the rest from reference TRBV30 and TRBJ1-5 gives the full variable domain: SQTIHQWPATLVQPVGSPLSLECTVEGTSNPNLYWYRQAAGRGLQLLFYSVGIGQISSEVPQNLSASRPQDRQFILSSKKLLLSDSGFYLCAWSRGGGAGNQPQHFGDGTRLSIL.

The V gene is TRBV28, the J gene TRBJ1-3, with D maybe TRBD1 (6 bases). With 5 bases removed from V and 4 bases from J, the gap between germline ends came to 12 bases. From germline, CDR1 is MDHEN and CDR2 SYDVKM. The CDR3 covers 14 residues. The CDR3 DNA is TGTGCCAGCAGTCCCACAGGGTCCGGAAACACCATATATTTT. Protein sequence: CASSPTGSGNTIYF.

This chain links TRBV4-2 with TRBJ2-7; TRBD2 matches 16 bases. V shed 5 bases and J 4 bases; nucleotides not matched to a gene: 11. This CDR3 has 18 residues. Germline CDR1 reads LGHNA; CDR2 reads YNFKEQ. The CDR3 DNA is TGTGCCAGCAGCAGACCGGGACTAGCGGGAGGGCCGGGTTACGAGCAGTACTTC. Residues: CASSRPGLAGGPGYEQYF.

The rearrangement uses TRBV29-1 and TRBJ2-3; D unresolved. CDR3 length: 12 residues. Trimming pared 3 bases from V and 4 bases from J, leaving 8 bases between. CDR1 is SQVTM and CDR2 is ANQGSEA in the germline V gene. The DNA for the CDR3 is TGCAGCGTTGAGTTCGCGGCAGATACGCAGTATTTT. Amino acids: CSVEFAADTQYF.

The chain is built from TRBV27 and TRBJ2-3; D may be TRBD2 (6 bases). The CDR3 loop spans 16 amino acids. V was trimmed by 3 bases and J by 2 bases, leaving 15 bases between them. The germline V gene encodes CDR1 MNHEY and CDR2 SMNVEV (reference sequence). DNA for the CDR3: TGTGCCAGCAGTTTCTACGCGGGGCCACCCACAGATACGCAGTATTTT. This gives the protein CASSFYAGPPTDTQYF.